These 26 T cell receptor beta chains share one sample of origin, sequenced in a study of metastatic and nonmetastatic thyroid tumors. TCRdb re-called clones from the PCR reads using MiXCR. The table lists tens of thousands of clones, approximately 17% of them singletons, with roughly an eighth in the top ten. Patients were all untreated before their thyroid surgery. The sample consisted of tumor tissue. Receptors originate from a female donor with papillary thyroid cancer or a benign thyroid nodule (not recorded which). Some clones in this sample may be carry-over from other donors' samples.

There are many counts of this clone. The CDR3, as DNA: TGTGCCAGCAGTCCCGGGCCGGCAGTTAATTACGAGCAGTACTTC. Protein product: CASSPGPAVNYEQYF. The chain uses TRBV6-1 and TRBJ2-7; D uncertain. Germline V lookup: CDR1 MNHNS, CDR2 SASEGT. There are 15 residues in the CDR3. The ends were cut back, 5 bases at V and 4 bases at J, with 18 bases in the middle.

This clone was seen repeatedly, ten times or more. The chain uses TRBV15 and TRBJ2-7; the D call may be TRBD1 or TRBD2 (6 bases each). The CDR3 is 15 amino acids. In germline, CDR1 is LNHNV, CDR2 YYDKDF (reference sequence). V shed 0 bases and J shed 3 bases, with 12 bases lying between them. DNA for the CDR3: TGTGCCACCAGCAGAGAGGGGGGCCCTTTCTACGAGCAGTACTTC. Its protein product is CATSREGGPFYEQYF.

The CDR3 sequence: CASSLHTNQPQHF. In DNA form, the CDR3 reads TGTGCCAGCAGCTTACACACCAATCAGCCCCAGCATTTT. The chain joins TRBV7-9 to TRBJ1-5; D gene unclear. Germline CDR1 SEHNR, CDR2 FQNEAQ (reference sequence). This CDR3 region has 13 residues. The V end was cut by 2 bases, the J end by 3 bases, with 5 bases between.

This clone has ten or more counts. This chain uses TRBV15 with TRBJ2-1; TRBD2 agrees at 10 bases. Trimming cost V 0 bases and J 4 bases; bases outside gene matches: 12. The CDR3 contains 19 residues. Germline V gene sequence: CDR1 LNHNV, CDR2 YYDKDF (reference sequence). The CDR3 is CATSRERVSGRARYNEQFF. In DNA, the CDR3 is TGTGCCACCAGCAGAGAACGGGTCAGCGGGAGGGCCCGGTACAATGAGCAGTTCTTC.

This clone came up many times. The rearrangement links TRBV7-2 to TRBJ2-2; 13 bases are shared with TRBD2. Germline V gives CDR1 SGHTA, CDR2 FQGNSA. J lost 4 bases, V lost 5 bases, and 10 bases had no gene match. CDR3 length: 18 amino acids. The CDR3 here is CASSRRTSGSSSTGELFF. The DNA of the CDR3 is TGTGCCAGCAGCCGGCGGACTAGCGGGAGCTCGAGCACCGGGGAGCTGTTTTTT.

V and J are TRBV11-2 and TRBJ2-1; TRBD2 matches at 11 bases. CDR1 is SGHAT, CDR2 FQNNGV, per germline. This CDR3 region has 18 residues. V was clipped by 5 bases and J by 7 bases; unmatched bases: 16. The CDR3 DNA reads TGTGCCAGCAGCCTCCGGGGGGGTAGCGGGAGGGCCAGTAATGAGCAGTTCTTC. This codes for CASSLRGGSGRASNEQFF.

This clone was observed many times. This rearrangement joins TRBV5-1 to TRBJ2-3; D is uncertain. The CDR3 loop spans 13 amino acids. The V and J ends lost 4 bases and 0 bases respectively, with 6 bases between them. Germline CDR1 SGHRS, CDR2 YFSETQ. CDR3 DNA: TGCGCCAGCAGCGTCCAGAGCACAGATACGCAGTATTTT. It codes for CASSVQSTDTQYF.

This clone was recorded many times. The V and J genes are TRBV20-1 and TRBJ1-4, with D unclear. The V end was cut by 5 bases, the J end by 2 bases, with 15 bases between. Germline V gene sequence: CDR1 DFQATT, CDR2 SNEGSKA (reference sequence). The CDR3 extends over 15 amino acids. The CDR3, as DNA: TGCAGTGCTGAGCGACCCGGGCGGACTAATGAAAAACTGTTTTTT. The encoded protein is CSAERPGRTNEKLFF.

This clone was counted a few times. A much larger clone differs by one base, so this may be a read error. The rearrangement uses TRBV20-1 and TRBJ1-5; D unclear. Trimming pared 5 bases from V and 5 bases from J, leaving 16 bases between. The germline CDR1 and CDR2 sequences are DFQATT and SNEGSKA (reference sequence). The CDR3 has 14 amino acids. As DNA, the CDR3 is TGCAGTGCTCGTCCCTCAGTATTCTATCAGCCCCAGCATTTT. It codes for CSARPSVFYQPQHF.

As regards this clone: An end of the junction does not agree with germline; a read error may underlie this. V is TRBV2 and J is TRBJ2-6; 9 bases match TRBD1. Germline assignment: CDR1 SNHLY and CDR2 FYNNEI. The CDR3 is 19 amino acids. CDR3 nucleotides: TGTGCCAGCAGGTCCGATTTGGGGACAGGGAGCTCTGGGGCCAACGTCCAGACTTTC. It specifies CASRSDLGTGSSGANVQTF.

This clone has at least ten counts. This chain uses TRBV20-1 with TRBJ2-7; D may be TRBD1 (5 bases). Germline loops: CDR1 DFQATT, CDR2 SNEGSKA (reference sequence). The CDR3 loop spans 16 amino acids. Trimming removed 6 bases from V and 2 bases from J, with 23 bases in between. CDR3 in amino acids: CSALPDPGNLAYEQYF. DNA of the CDR3: TGCAGTGCCCTGCCAGACCCAGGGAACCTAGCCTACGAGCAGTACTTC.

The table lists this clone with a few counts. One end of the junction does not line up with germline, which may come from a read error. In DNA form, the CDR3 reads TGCGCCAGCAGTTCCCCGAGTGCGGTGGAGGTTTCCGGGGAGCTGTTTTTT. This codes for CASSSPSAVEVSGELFF. The J gene is TRBJ2-2, the V gene TRBV28, with D maybe TRBD2 (5 bases). Germline V lookup: CDR1 MDHEN, CDR2 SYDVKM. The CDR3 runs to 17 residues.

A word on this clone: With a much larger clone just one base away, this may be a read error. The genes are TRBV6-2 or TRBV6-3 and TRBJ1-2; no clear D. Germline lookup yields CDR1 MNHEY and CDR2 SVGEGT. V was cut by 7 bases and J by 10 bases, with 16 bases left in between. The CDR3 totals 12 residues. The CDR3, as DNA: TGTGCCAGCATCCCAGTCTTGGGTGACTACACCTTC. Amino acid sequence: CASIPVLGDYTF.

Details on this clone: As the CDR3 is not closed by the conserved phenylalanine or tryptophan, this likely results from a read error. This sequence joins TRBV20-1 and TRBJ2-1; TRBD1 agrees at 9 bases. Germline V gives CDR1 DFQATT, CDR2 SNEGSKA (reference sequence). Losses at the gene ends were 0 bases for V and 8 bases for J; bases not matched to a gene: 8. The CDR3 sequence is 15 residues long. The CDR3 DNA reads as TGCAGTGCTAGAGACCGGACAGGGGCCGTACATGAGCAGTTCCTC. Amino acids: CSARDRTGAVHEQFL.

This clone appeared many times. The V and J genes are TRBV3-1 and TRBJ1-2, with D possibly matching TRBD1 (5 bases). This CDR3 comprises 15 residues. Looked up from germline, CDR1 is LGHDT and CDR2 is YNNKEL (reference sequence). The germline V and J ends were trimmed by 0 bases and 7 bases, with 15 bases remaining between them. The CDR3 DNA follows: TGTGCCAGCAGCCAAGATTTGGGCCGCGGGACTGGCTACACCTTC. Protein: CASSQDLGRGTGYTF.

This chain connects TRBV6-2 or TRBV6-3 to TRBJ2-7; D is unresolved. This CDR3 has 15 residues. Trimming removed 6 bases at V and 3 bases at J, with 18 bases between. Germline-derived CDR1 and CDR2 are MNHEY and SVGEGT. CDR3 sequence reads: CASRDRKERIYEQYF. The CDR3 DNA reads TGTGCCAGCAGAGATAGGAAAGAGAGGATCTACGAGCAGTACTTC.

The sample holds many counts of this clone. The gene calls are TRBV5-1 and TRBJ1-5, with D possibly TRBD1 on 5 matching bases. The CDR3 is made up of 14 amino acids. V lost 0 bases to trimming and J lost 4 bases, with 8 bases between them. Germline V CDR1 and CDR2: SGHRS, YFSETQ. The DNA of the CDR3 is TGCGCCAGCAGCTTGGGGGGGGAAAATCAGCCCCAGCATTTT. This translates into CASSLGGENQPQHF.

A remark on this clone: Given a much more abundant clone one base away, this may be a read error. The V call is TRBV19, the J call TRBJ2-1; D uncertain. This CDR3 contains 13 residues. The V end was cut by 9 bases, the J end by 4 bases, with 13 bases between. Germline V gives CDR1 LNHDA, CDR2 SQIVND (reference sequence). The CDR3 coding sequence is TGTGCCAGCCATGGGGATTCTTACAATGAGCAGTTCTTC. Translating it yields CASHGDSYNEQFF.

This clone turned up a few times. The V gene is TRBV6-5, the J gene TRBJ2-1; the match to TRBD2 covers 7 bases. J lost 8 bases, V lost 0 bases, and 7 bases had no gene match. The CDR3 covers 15 residues. Germline V gene sequence: CDR1 MNHEY, CDR2 SVGAGI. The CDR3, as DNA: TGTGCCAGCAGTTACTCGGGAGGGCCTGGCGATGAGCAGTTCTTC. This encodes CASSYSGGPGDEQFF.

This clone was detected many times. Other DNA variants within this sample encode the same CDR3. The genes are TRBV6-2 or TRBV6-3 and TRBJ2-1, with 7 bases matching TRBD2. V lost 9 bases and J lost 1; bases outside the gene matches: 15. The CDR3 totals 17 residues. The germline V gene has CDR1 MNHEY and CDR2 SVGEGT. CDR3 region: CASREGAGPISYNEQFF. The DNA of the CDR3 is TGTGCCAGTCGAGAGGGAGCGGGACCGATTTCCTACAATGAGCAGTTCTTC.

This chain connects TRBV6-2 or TRBV6-3 to TRBJ2-7; 13 nucleotides match TRBD2. The CDR3 loop spans 18 amino acids. V lost 2 bases, J lost 5 bases, and 12 bases stayed unmatched. Germline CDR1 is MNHEY and CDR2 is SVGEGT. The CDR3 coding sequence is TGTGCCAGCAGTTACACTAGGACTAGCGGGAGATTTGGCGACGAGCAGTACTTC. This gives the protein CASSYTRTSGRFGDEQYF.

This clone showed up many times. The DNA for the CDR3 is TGTGCCAGCACGGCGGGACAGAACTACGAGCAGTACTTC. Translated: CASTAGQNYEQYF. The chain recombines TRBV28 with TRBJ2-7, with D possibly matching TRBD1 (7 bases). The CDR3 consists of 13 residues. The V end lost 7 bases, the J end lost 3 bases, and 13 bases lay between the germline ends. Germline loops: CDR1 MDHEN, CDR2 SYDVKM.

This clone appeared many times. This rearrangement joins TRBV12-3 or TRBV12-4 to TRBJ2-5, with D perhaps being TRBD1 or TRBD2 (6 bases each). Deletions cut 1 base from V and 5 bases from J, with 14 bases between. This CDR3 contains 15 residues. CDR3 nucleotide sequence: TGTGCCAGCAGTTTAGTAGGAGGGGGTCGGGAGACCCAGTACTTC. It encodes CASSLVGGGRETQYF.

The chain joins TRBV20-1 to TRBJ2-7; TRBD2 aligns across 12 bases. CDR1 is DFQATT, CDR2 SNEGSKA, per germline (reference sequence). Unmatched junction bases numbered 9, after V lost 6 bases and J lost 0 bases. The CDR3 has 16 amino acids. This chain's CDR3 is CSAKLAGGLSSYEQYV. The CDR3 bases are TGCAGTGCCAAACTAGCGGGAGGCCTATCCTCCTACGAGCAGTACGTC.

The chain links TRBV20-1 to TRBJ2-7; TRBD1 might be the D (6 bases). Between the trimmed V and J ends, which lost 5 bases and 6 bases, there was a span of 17 bases. The CDR3 contains 13 residues. CDR1 and CDR2 (germline): DFQATT, SNEGSKA (reference sequence). CDR3 region: CSAGSTGYGEQYF. In DNA, the CDR3 is TGCAGTGCTGGTAGTACAGGGTACGGCGAGCAGTACTTC.

The V call is TRBV20-1, the J call TRBJ2-7, with D perhaps matching TRBD2 (6 bases). Germline V gene sequence: CDR1 DFQATT, CDR2 SNEGSKA (reference sequence). Deletions cut 2 bases from V and 9 bases from J, with 20 bases between. The CDR3 contains 14 residues. The CDR3 DNA sequence: TGCAGTGCTAGATATTTAGCGGTGGGTCCAAGGCAGTACTTC. Protein product: CSARYLAVGPRQYF.